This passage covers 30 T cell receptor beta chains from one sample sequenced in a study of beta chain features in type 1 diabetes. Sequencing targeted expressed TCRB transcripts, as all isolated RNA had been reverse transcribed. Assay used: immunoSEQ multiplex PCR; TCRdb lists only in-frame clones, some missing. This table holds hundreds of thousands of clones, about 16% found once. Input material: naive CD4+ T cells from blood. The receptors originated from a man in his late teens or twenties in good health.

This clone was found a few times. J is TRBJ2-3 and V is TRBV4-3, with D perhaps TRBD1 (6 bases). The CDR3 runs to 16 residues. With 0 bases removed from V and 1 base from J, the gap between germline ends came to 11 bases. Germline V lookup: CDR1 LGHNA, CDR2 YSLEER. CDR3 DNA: TGCGCCAGCAGCCAAGACCAGAGACAGGGCACAGATACGCAGTATTTT. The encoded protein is CASSQDQRQGTDTQYF.

This chain's CDR3 is CASSSGTGGAAGAFF. The CDR3 nucleotides read TGTGCCAGCAGCTCCGGGACAGGGGGCGCCGCGGGTGCTTTCTTT. The J gene is TRBJ1-1, the V gene TRBV7-2; 12 bases map to TRBD1. Per the germline V gene, CDR1 is SGHTA and CDR2 is FQGNSA. V gave up 4 bases and J gave up 11 bases; unmatched junction bases: 11. This CDR3 comprises 15 residues.

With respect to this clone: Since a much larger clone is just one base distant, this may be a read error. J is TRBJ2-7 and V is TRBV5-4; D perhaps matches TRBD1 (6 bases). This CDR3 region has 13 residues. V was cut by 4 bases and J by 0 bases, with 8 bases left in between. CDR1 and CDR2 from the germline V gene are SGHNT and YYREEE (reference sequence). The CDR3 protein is CASSRQVSYEQYF. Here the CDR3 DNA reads TGTGCCAGCAGCCGACAGGTCTCCTACGAGCAGTACTTC.

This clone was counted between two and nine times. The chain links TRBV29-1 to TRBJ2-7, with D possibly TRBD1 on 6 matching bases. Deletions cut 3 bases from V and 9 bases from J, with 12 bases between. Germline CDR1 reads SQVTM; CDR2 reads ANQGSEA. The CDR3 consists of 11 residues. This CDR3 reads CSVDSQGRQYF. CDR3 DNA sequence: TGCAGCGTTGATAGTCAGGGGAGGCAGTACTTC.

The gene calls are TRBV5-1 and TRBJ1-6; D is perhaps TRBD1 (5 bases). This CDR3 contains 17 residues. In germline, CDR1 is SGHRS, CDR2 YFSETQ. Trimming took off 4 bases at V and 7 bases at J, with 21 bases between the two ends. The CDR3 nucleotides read TGCGCCAGCAGCCTAAGACAGAAGTCCCTACAAAATTCACCCCTCCACTTT. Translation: CASSLRQKSLQNSPLHF.

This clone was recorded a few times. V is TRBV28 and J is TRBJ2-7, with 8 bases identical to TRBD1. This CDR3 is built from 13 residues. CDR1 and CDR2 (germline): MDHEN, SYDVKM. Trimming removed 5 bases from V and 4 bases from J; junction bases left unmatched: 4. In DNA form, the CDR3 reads TGTGCCAGCAGTAGGACAGGGCGGTACGAGCAGTACTTC. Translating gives CASSRTGRYEQYF.

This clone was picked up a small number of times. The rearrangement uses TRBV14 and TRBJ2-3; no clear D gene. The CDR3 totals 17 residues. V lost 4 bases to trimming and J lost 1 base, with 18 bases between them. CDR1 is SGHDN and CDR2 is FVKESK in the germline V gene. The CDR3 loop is CASSPFYSVRGTDTQYF. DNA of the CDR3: TGTGCCAGCAGCCCCTTTTATTCCGTCCGAGGCACAGATACGCAGTATTTT. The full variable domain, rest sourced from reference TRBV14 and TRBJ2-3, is EAGVTQFPSHSVIEKGQTVTLRCDPISGHDNLYWYRRVMGKEIKFLLHFVKESKQDESGMPNNRFLAERTGGTYSTLKVQPAELEDSGVYFCASSPFYSVRGTDTQYFGPGTRLTVL.

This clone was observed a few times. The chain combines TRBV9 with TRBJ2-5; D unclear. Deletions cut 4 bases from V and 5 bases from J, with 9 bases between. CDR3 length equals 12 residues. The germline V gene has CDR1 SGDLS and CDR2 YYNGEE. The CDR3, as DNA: TGTGCCAGCAGCCCCCATGACGAGACCCAGTACTTC. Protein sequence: CASSPHDETQYF.

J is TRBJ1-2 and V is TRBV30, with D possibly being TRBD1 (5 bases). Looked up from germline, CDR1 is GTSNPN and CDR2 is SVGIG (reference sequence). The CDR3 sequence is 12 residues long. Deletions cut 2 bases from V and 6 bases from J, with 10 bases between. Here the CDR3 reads CAWSSGGNGYTF. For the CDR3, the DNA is TGTGCCTGGAGTTCCGGGGGAAATGGCTACACCTTC.

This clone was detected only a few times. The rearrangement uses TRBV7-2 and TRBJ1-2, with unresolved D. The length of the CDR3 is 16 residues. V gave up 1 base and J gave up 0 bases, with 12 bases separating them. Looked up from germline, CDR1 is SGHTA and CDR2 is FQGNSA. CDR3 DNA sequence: TGTGCCAGCAGCTTAGAGAGTGGAGTGTCTAACTATGGCTACACCTTC. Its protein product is CASSLESGVSNYGYTF.

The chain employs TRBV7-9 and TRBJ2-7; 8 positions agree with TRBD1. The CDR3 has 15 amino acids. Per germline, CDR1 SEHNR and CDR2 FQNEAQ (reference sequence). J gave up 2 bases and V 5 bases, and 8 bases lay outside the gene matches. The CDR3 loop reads CASSRLLDRAYEQYF. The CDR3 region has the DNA TGTGCCAGCAGCCGACTATTGGACAGGGCCTACGAGCAGTACTTC.

As DNA, the CDR3 is TGTGCCAGCAGCCAAGTGGCTGGGACTAGCGGTACCGGTCGAGAGACCCAGTACTTC. Its translation: CASSQVAGTSGTGRETQYF. The rearrangement uses TRBV4-2 and TRBJ2-5; 11 positions match TRBD2. This CDR3 comprises 19 residues. Germline V CDR1 and CDR2: LGHNA, YNFKEQ. V gave up 1 base and J gave up 4 bases; unmatched junction bases: 14.

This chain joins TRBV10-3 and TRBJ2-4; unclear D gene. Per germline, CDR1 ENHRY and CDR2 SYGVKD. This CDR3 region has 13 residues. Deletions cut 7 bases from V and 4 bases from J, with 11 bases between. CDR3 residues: CAIMSQEKNIQYF. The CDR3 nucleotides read TGTGCCATCATGAGTCAGGAGAAAAACATTCAGTACTTC.

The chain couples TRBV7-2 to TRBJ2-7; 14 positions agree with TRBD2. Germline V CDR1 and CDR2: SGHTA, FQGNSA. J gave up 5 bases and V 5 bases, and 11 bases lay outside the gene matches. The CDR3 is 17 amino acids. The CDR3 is CASSLGLAGVTVNEQYF. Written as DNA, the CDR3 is TGTGCCAGCAGCCTGGGACTAGCGGGAGTCACTGTCAACGAGCAGTACTTC.

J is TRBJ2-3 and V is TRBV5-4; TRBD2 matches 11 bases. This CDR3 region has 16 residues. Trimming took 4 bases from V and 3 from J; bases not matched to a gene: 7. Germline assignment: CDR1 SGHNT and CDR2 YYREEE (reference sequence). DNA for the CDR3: TGTGCCAGCAGCCCAACTAGCGGGGGACGAACAGATACGCAGTATTTT. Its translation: CASSPTSGGRTDTQYF.

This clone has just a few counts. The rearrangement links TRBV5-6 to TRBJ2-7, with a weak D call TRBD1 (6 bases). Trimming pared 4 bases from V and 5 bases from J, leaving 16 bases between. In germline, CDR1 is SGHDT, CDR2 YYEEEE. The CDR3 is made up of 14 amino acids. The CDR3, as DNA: TGTGCCAGCAGCAAATACAGGGTGGAGGACGAGCAGTACTTC. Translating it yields CASSKYRVEDEQYF.

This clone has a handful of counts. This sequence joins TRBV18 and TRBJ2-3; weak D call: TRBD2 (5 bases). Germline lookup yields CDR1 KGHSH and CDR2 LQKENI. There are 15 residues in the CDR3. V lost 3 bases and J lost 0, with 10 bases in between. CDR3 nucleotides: TGTGCCAGCTCACCTGGACTTTTTAGCACAGATACGCAGTATTTT. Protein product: CASSPGLFSTDTQYF.

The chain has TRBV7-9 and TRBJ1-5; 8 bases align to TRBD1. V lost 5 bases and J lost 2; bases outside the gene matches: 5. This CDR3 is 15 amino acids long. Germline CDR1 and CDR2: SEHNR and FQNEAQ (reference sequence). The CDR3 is CASSPGGAGNQPQHF. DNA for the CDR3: TGTGCCAGCAGCCCAGGGGGCGCGGGCAATCAGCCCCAGCATTTT. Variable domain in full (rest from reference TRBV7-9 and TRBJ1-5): DTGVSQNPRHKITKRGQNVTFRCDPISEHNRLYWYRQTLGQGPEFLTYFQNEAQLEKSRLLSDRFSAERPKGSFSTLEIQRTEQGDSAMYLCASSPGGAGNQPQHFGDGTRLSIL.

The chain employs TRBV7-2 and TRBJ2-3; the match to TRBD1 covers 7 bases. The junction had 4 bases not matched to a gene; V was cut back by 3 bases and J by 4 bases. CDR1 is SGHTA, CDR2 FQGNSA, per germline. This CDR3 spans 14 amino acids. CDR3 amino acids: CASSLRQGPDTQYF. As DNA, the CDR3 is TGTGCCAGCAGCTTGAGACAGGGCCCAGATACGCAGTATTTT.

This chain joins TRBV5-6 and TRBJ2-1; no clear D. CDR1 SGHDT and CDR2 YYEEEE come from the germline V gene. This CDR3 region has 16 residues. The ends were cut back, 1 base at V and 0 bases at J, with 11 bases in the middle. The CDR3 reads CASSLWAGSSYNEQFF. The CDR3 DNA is TGTGCCAGCAGCTTGTGGGCAGGTAGCTCCTACAATGAGCAGTTCTTC.

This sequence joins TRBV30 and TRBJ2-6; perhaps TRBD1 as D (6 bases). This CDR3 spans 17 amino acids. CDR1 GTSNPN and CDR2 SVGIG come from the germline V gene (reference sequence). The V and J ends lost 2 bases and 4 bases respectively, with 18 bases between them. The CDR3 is CAWSRSKTGSGANVLTF. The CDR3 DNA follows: TGTGCCTGGAGTCGCTCGAAAACAGGGTCAGGGGCCAACGTCCTGACTTTC.

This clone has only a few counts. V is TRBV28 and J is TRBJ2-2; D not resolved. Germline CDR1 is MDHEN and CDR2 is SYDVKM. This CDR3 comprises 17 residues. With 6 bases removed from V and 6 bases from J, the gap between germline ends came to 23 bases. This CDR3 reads CASSPHRGYIRPGELFF. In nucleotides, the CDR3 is TGTGCCAGCAGCCCACACCGCGGCTATATTCGTCCCGGGGAGCTGTTTTTT.

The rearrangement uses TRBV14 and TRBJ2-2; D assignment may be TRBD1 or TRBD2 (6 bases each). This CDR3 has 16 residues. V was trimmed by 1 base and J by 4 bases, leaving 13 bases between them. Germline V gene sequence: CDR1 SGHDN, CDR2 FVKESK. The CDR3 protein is CASSQVGGRSTGELFF. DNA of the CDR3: TGTGCCAGCAGCCAAGTAGGGGGGCGATCCACCGGGGAGCTGTTTTTT.

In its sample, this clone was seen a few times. The DNA for the CDR3 is TGTGCCAGCAGCGGACTAGGGGGAATTAGCAATCAGCCCCAGCATTTT. The encoded protein is CASSGLGGISNQPQHF. J is TRBJ1-5 and V is TRBV7-9, with D possibly TRBD1 on 6 matching bases. The CDR3 is 16 residues long. Trimming removed 5 bases from V and 0 bases from J, with 14 bases in between. From germline, CDR1 is SEHNR and CDR2 FQNEAQ (reference sequence).

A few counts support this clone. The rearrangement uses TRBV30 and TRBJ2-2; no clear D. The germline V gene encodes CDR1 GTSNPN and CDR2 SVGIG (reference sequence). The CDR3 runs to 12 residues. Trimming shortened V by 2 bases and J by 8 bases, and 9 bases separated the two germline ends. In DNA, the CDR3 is TGTGCCTGGAGTTCGCTAGGAGGGGAGCTGTTTTTT. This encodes CAWSSLGGELFF.

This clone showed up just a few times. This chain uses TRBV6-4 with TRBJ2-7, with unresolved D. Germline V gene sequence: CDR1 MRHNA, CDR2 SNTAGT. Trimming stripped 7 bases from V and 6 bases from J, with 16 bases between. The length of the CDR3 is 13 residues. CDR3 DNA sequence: TGTGCCAGCAATTCAGTCTTGGTCGGCGAGCAGTACTTC. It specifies CASNSVLVGEQYF.

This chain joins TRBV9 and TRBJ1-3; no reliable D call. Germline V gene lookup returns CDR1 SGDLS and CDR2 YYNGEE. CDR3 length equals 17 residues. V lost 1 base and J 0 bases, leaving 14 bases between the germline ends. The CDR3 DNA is TGTGCCAGCAGCGTAAATCCCCGAGGGTACTCTGGAAACACCATATATTTT. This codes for CASSVNPRGYSGNTIYF.

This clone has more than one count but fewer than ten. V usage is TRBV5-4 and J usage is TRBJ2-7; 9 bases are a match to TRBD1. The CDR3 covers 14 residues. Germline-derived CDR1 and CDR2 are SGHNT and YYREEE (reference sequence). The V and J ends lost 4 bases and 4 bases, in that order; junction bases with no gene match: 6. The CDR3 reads CASSAPGQGYEQYF. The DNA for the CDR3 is TGTGCCAGCAGCGCTCCGGGACAGGGATACGAGCAGTACTTC.

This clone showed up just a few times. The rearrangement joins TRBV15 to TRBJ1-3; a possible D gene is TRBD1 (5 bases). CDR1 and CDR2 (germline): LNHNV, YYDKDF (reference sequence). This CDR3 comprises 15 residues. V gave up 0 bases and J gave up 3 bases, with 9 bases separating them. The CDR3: CATSRERGSGNTIYF. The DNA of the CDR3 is TGTGCCACCAGCAGAGAGAGGGGAAGTGGAAACACCATATATTTT.

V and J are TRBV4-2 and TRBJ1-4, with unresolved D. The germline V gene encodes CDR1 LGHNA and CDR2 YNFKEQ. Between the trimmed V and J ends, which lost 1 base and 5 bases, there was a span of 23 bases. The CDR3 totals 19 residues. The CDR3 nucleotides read TGTGCCAGCAGCCAAGCGATGCAGCTAGCGGGGTTCGAAAATGAAAAACTGTTTTTT. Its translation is CASSQAMQLAGFENEKLFF.